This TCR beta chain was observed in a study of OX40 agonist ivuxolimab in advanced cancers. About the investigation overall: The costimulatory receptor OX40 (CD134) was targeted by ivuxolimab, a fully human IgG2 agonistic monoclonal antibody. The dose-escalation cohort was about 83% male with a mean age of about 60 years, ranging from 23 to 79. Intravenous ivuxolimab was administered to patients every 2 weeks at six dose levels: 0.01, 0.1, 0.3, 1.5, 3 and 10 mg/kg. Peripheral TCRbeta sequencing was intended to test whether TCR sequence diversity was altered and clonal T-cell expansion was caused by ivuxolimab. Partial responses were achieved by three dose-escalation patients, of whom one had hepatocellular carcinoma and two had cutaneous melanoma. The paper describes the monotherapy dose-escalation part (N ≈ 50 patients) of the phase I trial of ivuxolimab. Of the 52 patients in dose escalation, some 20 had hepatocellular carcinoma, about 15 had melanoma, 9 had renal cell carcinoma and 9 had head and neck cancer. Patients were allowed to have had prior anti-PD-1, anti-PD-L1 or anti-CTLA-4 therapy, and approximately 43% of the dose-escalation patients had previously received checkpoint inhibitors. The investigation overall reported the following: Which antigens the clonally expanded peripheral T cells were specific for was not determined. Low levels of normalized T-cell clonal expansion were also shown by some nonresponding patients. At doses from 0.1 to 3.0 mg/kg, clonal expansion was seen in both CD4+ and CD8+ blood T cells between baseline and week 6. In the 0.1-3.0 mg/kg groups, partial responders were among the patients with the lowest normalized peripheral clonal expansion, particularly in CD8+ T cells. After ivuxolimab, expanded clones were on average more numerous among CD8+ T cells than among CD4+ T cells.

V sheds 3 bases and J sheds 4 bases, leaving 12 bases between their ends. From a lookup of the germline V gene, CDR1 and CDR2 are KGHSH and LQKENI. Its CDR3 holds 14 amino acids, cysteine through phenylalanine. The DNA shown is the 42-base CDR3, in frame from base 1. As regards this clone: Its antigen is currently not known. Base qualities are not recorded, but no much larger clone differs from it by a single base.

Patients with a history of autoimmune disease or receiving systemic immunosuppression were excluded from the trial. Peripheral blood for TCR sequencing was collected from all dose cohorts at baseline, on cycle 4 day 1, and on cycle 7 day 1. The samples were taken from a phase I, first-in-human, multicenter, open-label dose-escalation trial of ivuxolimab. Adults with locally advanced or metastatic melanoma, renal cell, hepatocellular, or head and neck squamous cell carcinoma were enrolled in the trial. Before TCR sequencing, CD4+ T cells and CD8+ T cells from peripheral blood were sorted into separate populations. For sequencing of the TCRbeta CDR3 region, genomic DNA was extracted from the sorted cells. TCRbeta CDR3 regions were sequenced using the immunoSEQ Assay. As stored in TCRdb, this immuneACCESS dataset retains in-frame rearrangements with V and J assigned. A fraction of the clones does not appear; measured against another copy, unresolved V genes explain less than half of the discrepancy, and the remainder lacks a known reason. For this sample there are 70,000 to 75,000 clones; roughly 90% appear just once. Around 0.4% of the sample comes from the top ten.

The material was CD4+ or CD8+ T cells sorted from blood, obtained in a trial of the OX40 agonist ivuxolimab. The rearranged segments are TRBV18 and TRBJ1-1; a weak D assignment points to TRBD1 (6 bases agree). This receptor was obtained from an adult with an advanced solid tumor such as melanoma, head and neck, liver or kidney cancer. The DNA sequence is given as TGTGCCAGCTCACCCGAGGGAGGGGGCACTGAAGCTTTCTTT. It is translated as CASSPEGGGTEAFF.